These 21 T cell receptor beta chains share one sample of origin, sequenced in a study of cytomegalovirus exposure and HLA in healthy donors listed by TCRdb under 2017. Libraries came from the immunoSEQ multiplex PCR assay. The multiplex PCR relied on a mix of 60 forward primers for TCR Vbeta segments and 13 reverse primers for TCR Jbeta segments. TCRdb mirrors the immuneACCESS table, restricted to in-frame sequences. Some clones are absent from its copies; in checked studies, under half trace to an unresolved V gene, and the reason for the others is unknown. In all, the sample holds around 210,000 clones, and around 80% of those were seen once. Under 0.6% of the sample rests with the top ten. Specimen: PBMCs. These receptors all stem from a boy aged 5-17 years in good health and CMV-seronegative.

The V gene is TRBV5-4, the J gene TRBJ2-5; D call uncertain. The CDR3 sequence is 13 residues long. Germline values: CDR1 SGHNT, CDR2 YYREEE (reference sequence). The V and J ends lost 0 bases and 2 bases respectively, with 5 bases between them. CDR3 protein: CASSLDRQETQYF. In nucleotides, the CDR3 is TGTGCCAGCAGCTTGGACAGACAAGAGACCCAGTACTTC.

This chain joins TRBV29-1 and TRBJ2-5; D ambiguous. The CDR3 has 12 residues. The germline V gene has CDR1 SQVTM and CDR2 ANQGSEA. Trimming cost V 4 bases and J 4 bases, with 10 bases left between them. Here the CDR3 DNA reads TGCAGCGTTGCCGGTTCTAGAGAGACCCAGTACTTC. Its protein is CSVAGSRETQYF.

The chain's CDR3 is CSVEREESYNEQFF. The CDR3 nucleotides are TGCAGCGTTGAGAGAGAAGAGTCCTACAATGAGCAGTTCTTC. The chain employs TRBV29-1 and TRBJ2-1; D unresolved. This CDR3 is built from 14 residues. Germline CDR1 and CDR2: SQVTM and ANQGSEA. Trimming removed 3 bases from V and 1 base from J, with 10 bases in between.

The rearrangement joins TRBV15 to TRBJ1-3, with D unresolved. The CDR3 extends over 15 amino acids. V was trimmed by 0 bases and J by 0 bases, leaving 6 bases between them. Germline lookup yields CDR1 LNHNV and CDR2 YYDKDF (reference sequence). CDR3 bases: TGTGCCACCAGCAGAGATCTGGCCTCTGGAAACACCATATATTTT. It yields the protein CATSRDLASGNTIYF.

This clone was seen only a few times. The chain joins TRBV7-9 to TRBJ2-7, with D possibly TRBD1 on 6 matching bases. With 1 base removed from V and 3 bases from J, the gap between germline ends came to 16 bases. The CDR3 sequence is 16 residues long. Germline CDR1 and CDR2: SEHNR and FQNEAQ (reference sequence). CDR3 nucleotides: TGTGCCAGCAGCTTAGTGACCGGGACAAGAATCTACGAGCAGTACTTC. This translates into CASSLVTGTRIYEQYF.

The chain employs TRBV30 and TRBJ2-1, with 9 bases aligning to TRBD2. CDR1 GTSNPN and CDR2 SVGIG come from the germline V gene (reference sequence). This CDR3 spans 17 amino acids. The trim removed 2 bases at V and 1 base at J, leaving 9 bases unmatched. CDR3 region: CAWSWGGAGGSYNEQFF. The CDR3 DNA follows: TGTGCCTGGAGTTGGGGGGGAGCGGGGGGTTCCTACAATGAGCAGTTCTTC.

The CDR3 protein is CATSTSGRSNEQYF. CDR3 DNA sequence: TGTGCCACCTCAACTAGCGGGAGGTCCAACGAGCAGTACTTC. V usage is TRBV19 and J usage is TRBJ2-7; TRBD2 aligns across 12 bases. The germline V gene encodes CDR1 LNHDA and CDR2 SQIVND (reference sequence). CDR3 length equals 14 residues. V was pared by 10 bases and J by 5 bases, with 9 bases of the junction left unmatched.

This clone appeared once. The gene calls are TRBV5-1 and TRBJ2-7, with 7 bases identical to TRBD1. With V trimmed by 2 bases and J by 3 bases, 8 bases remained unmatched. The CDR3 totals 15 residues. Per germline, CDR1 SGHRS and CDR2 YFSETQ. This CDR3 is CASSLYQGQFYEQYF. In nucleotides, the CDR3 is TGCGCCAGCAGCTTATACCAGGGACAGTTCTACGAGCAGTACTTC.

The J gene is TRBJ2-1, the V gene TRBV5-1; unclear D gene. Trimming left V 2 bases short and J 2 bases short, with 11 bases between. The CDR3 consists of 15 residues. CDR1 SGHRS and CDR2 YFSETQ come from the germline V gene. The CDR3 region is CASSFAGNAYNEQFF. CDR3 bases: TGCGCCAGCAGCTTCGCCGGTAATGCCTACAATGAGCAGTTCTTC.

This clone was seen once. The V call is TRBV6-5, the J call TRBJ1-2; D is ambiguous. This CDR3 contains 11 residues. CDR1 and CDR2 from the germline V gene are MNHEY and SVGAGI. V was trimmed by 6 bases and J by 5 bases, leaving 7 bases between them. In nucleotides, the CDR3 is TGTGCCAGCAGAATAGAGTATGGCTACACCTTC. This sequence encodes CASRIEYGYTF.

Points on this clone: An end of the junction differs from the germline gene, which may be a read error. This CDR3 is CASSLAKQGVEGSDF. In DNA, the CDR3 is TGTGCCAGCAGCTTAGCGAAGCAGGGGGTGGAAGGATCGGACTTC. The gene calls are TRBV7-8 and TRBJ2-7, with 7 nucleotides matching TRBD1. Germline V gives CDR1 SGHVS, CDR2 FQNEAQ. This CDR3 is 15 amino acids long.

The chain employs TRBV23-1 and TRBJ1-1, with 9 bases that match TRBD1. TRBV23-1 is an open reading frame, and its role is uncertain. Trimming took 4 bases from V and 2 from J; bases not matched to a gene: 5. This CDR3 has 15 residues. CDR3: CASSPFTGGNTEAFF. The CDR3, as DNA: TGCGCCAGCAGTCCATTTACAGGGGGCAACACTGAAGCTTTCTTT.

This chain links TRBV4-1 with TRBJ1-6; D remains unclear. This CDR3 is 16 amino acids long. Trimming cost V 0 bases and J 10 bases, with 16 bases left between them. Looked up from germline, CDR1 is MGHRA and CDR2 is YSYEKL. CDR3 sequence: CASSQDFARVESPLHF. CDR3 sequence (DNA): TGCGCCAGCAGCCAAGATTTCGCGAGGGTTGAATCACCCCTCCACTTT.

The sample holds a few counts of this clone. The chain joins TRBV4-2 to TRBJ1-1; 9 bases are a match to TRBD1. Trimming at V came to 1 base and at J to 0 bases, leaving 3 bases not matched to a gene. This CDR3 has 16 residues. CDR1 is LGHNA, CDR2 YNFKEQ, per germline. Written as DNA, the CDR3 is TGTGCCAGCAGCCAAGGGGACAGGGTAATGAACACTGAAGCTTTCTTT. Protein sequence: CASSQGDRVMNTEAFF.

This chain links TRBV5-1 with TRBJ1-1; D is possibly TRBD1 (6 bases). The CDR3 is 14 residues long. Germline values: CDR1 SGHRS, CDR2 YFSETQ. V shed 0 bases and J shed 5 bases, with 11 bases lying between them. CDR3: CASSLEGRGTEAFF. Here the CDR3 DNA reads TGCGCCAGCAGCTTGGAGGGCAGGGGTACTGAAGCTTTCTTT.

This chain uses TRBV19 with TRBJ2-3; 10 nucleotides line up with TRBD1. V was clipped by 10 bases and J by 1 base; unmatched bases: 2. Germline V lookup: CDR1 LNHDA, CDR2 SQIVND (reference sequence). CDR3 length: 13 residues. CDR3 amino acids: CATGQGGTDTQYF. In DNA, the CDR3 is TGTGCCACCGGACAGGGGGGCACAGATACGCAGTATTTT.

This clone came up a few times. The chain is built from TRBV7-6 and TRBJ2-1; possibly TRBD1 for D (5 bases). Germline V CDR1 and CDR2: SGHVS, FNYEAQ. The CDR3 has 13 amino acids. Trimming removed 1 base from V and 7 bases from J, with 8 bases in between. The CDR3 loop is CASSLDRWNEQFF. The CDR3 DNA sequence: TGTGCCAGCAGCTTAGACAGGTGGAATGAGCAGTTCTTC.

CDR3 sequence (DNA): TGTGCCAGCAGCCAAGGGGCGGGGGCGGGGTACAATGAGCAGTTCTTC. As protein: CASSQGAGAGYNEQFF. The V and J genes are TRBV14 and TRBJ2-1, with D perhaps TRBD2 (7 bases). CDR1 and CDR2 from the germline V gene are SGHDN and FVKESK. The CDR3 is 16 amino acids. The V and J ends lost 1 base and 4 bases respectively, with 14 bases between them.

This clone was counted a single time. The chain carries TRBV6-5 and TRBJ1-3; the match to TRBD1 covers 7 bases. The CDR3 has 15 amino acids. Germline loops: CDR1 MNHEY, CDR2 SVGAGI. With 6 bases clipped from V and 4 bases from J, the junction kept 9 bases outside the gene matches. CDR3 sequence (DNA): TGTGCCAGCAGCCTCGGACAGGTCGGGGGAAACACCATATATTTT. Translation gives CASSLGQVGGNTIYF.

The V call is TRBV18, the J call TRBJ2-1; weak D call: TRBD1 (6 bases). The V gene's germline CDR1 is KGHSH and CDR2 LQKENI. The CDR3 is 17 residues long. The V gene lost 2 bases and the J gene lost 3 bases, with 17 bases spanning the gap. The CDR3 reads CASSPNTGTMSYNEQFF. CDR3 DNA sequence: TGTGCCAGCTCACCAAATACGGGGACAATGAGCTACAATGAGCAGTTCTTC.

In its sample, this clone was seen once. This chain links TRBV6-5 with TRBJ2-1, with 9 bases matching TRBD1. Trimming took 8 bases from V and 2 from J; bases not matched to a gene: 1. CDR3 length: 13 amino acids. Germline V gene lookup returns CDR1 MNHEY and CDR2 SVGAGI. The chain's CDR3 is CASGQGPYNEQFF. The CDR3, as DNA: TGTGCCAGCGGACAGGGGCCCTACAATGAGCAGTTCTTC.